The T cell receptor beta chain described here comes from a study of T-cell reconstitution after alpha-beta-depleted transplantation in children. For TCRbeta, the library was prepared with unique molecular identifiers. TCRdb reanalysed the PCR reads using MiXCR and keeps one entry per CDR3 protein. The sample has 250,000 to 300,000 distinct CDR3 sequences; around 10% are singletons. This clonotype was seen repeatedly, ten times or more. Its specificity is unknown. Broader study findings: About two months after transplant, alpha-beta T cells reportedly came from several hundred expanded graft clones. Newly generated T cells supplied most T-cell counts and diversity one year post-transplant. Where some patients showed high TCRbeta diversity at day 60, it came from recipient T cells and thymic progenitors that had survived.

The CDR3 is 16 amino acids. Looked up from germline, CDR1 is SGHRS and CDR2 is YFSETQ. V shed 4 bases, J shed 4 bases, and the junction held 7 bases outside the gene matches. The chain couples TRBV5-1 to TRBJ2-5, with 13 bases identical to TRBD2. The TCR was taken from a male patient aged 2 to 9 who had a stem cell transplant for chronic granulomatous disease, so the T cells may come from the graft donor. The sequenced sample was peripheral blood, obtained 180 days after TCRalphabeta/CD19-depleted stem cell transplant. CDR3 DNA: TGCGCCAGCAGCGAATCACTAGCGGGGGGGCGAGAGACCCAGTACTTC. This gives the protein CASSESLAGGRETQYF.